This record looks at one T cell receptor beta chain sequence and its context. There are 13 residues in the CDR3. CDR1 is MNHEY and CDR2 is SVGEGT in the germline V gene. V lost 5 bases to trimming and J lost 9 bases, with 14 bases between them. This record belongs to a study of blood T cell repertoires in COVID-19. Sequencing used immunoSEQ multiplex PCR; TCRdb keeps in-frame clones, though not all of them. The sample has some 30,000 clones, around nine tenths seen once; the top ten hold 13%. The chain carries TRBV6-2 or TRBV6-3 and TRBJ2-1, with D possibly being TRBD2 (6 bases). This TCR derives from a man aged 65 to 79 with active COVID-19. Sequenced input: peripheral blood. The CDR3 spells CASSRMEGGEQFF. CDR3 nucleotides: TGTGCCAGCAGTAGGATGGAGGGAGGTGAGCAGTTCTTC.